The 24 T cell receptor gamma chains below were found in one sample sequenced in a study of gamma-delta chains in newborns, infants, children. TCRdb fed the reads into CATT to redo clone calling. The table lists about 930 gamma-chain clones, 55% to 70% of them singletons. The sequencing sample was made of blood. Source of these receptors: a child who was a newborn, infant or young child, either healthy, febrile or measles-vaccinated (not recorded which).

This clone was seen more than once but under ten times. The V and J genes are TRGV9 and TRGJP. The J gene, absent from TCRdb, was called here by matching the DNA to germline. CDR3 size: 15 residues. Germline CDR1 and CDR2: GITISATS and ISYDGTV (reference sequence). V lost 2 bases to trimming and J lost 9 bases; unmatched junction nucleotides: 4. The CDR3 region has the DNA TGTGCCTTGTGGGAGGAGGTGTTGGGCAAAAAAATCAAGGTATTT. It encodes CALWEEVLGKKIKVF.

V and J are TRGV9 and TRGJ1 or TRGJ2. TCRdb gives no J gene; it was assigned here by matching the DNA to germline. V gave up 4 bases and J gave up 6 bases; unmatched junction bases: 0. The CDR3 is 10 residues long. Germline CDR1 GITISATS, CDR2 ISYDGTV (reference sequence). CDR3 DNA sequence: TGTGCCTTGTGGGATTATAAGAAACTCTTT. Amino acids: CALWDYKKLF.

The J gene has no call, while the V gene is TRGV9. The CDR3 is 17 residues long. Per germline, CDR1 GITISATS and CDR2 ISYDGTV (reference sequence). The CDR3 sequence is CALWESRKELGKKIEVF. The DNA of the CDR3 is TGTGCCTTGTGGGAGTCTCGCAAAGAGTTGGGCAAAAAAATCGAGGTATTT.

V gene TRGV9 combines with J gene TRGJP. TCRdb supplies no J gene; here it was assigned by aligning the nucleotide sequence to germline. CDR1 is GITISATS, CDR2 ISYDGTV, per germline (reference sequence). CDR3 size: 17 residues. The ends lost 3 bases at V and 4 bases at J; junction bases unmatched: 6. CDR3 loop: CALWELPQELGKKIKVF. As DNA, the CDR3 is TGTGCCTTGTGGGAGCTACCTCAAGAGTTGGGCAAAAAAATCAAGGTATTT.

For the CDR3, the DNA is TGTGCCTTGTGGGAGGTGCCGGTGTTGGGCAAAAAAATCAAGGTATTT. Its protein product is CALWEVPVLGKKIKVF. The J gene is TRGJP, the V gene TRGV9. No J gene was available from TCRdb, and it was assigned here by a germline match of the DNA. Germline CDR1 and CDR2: GITISATS and ISYDGTV (reference sequence). The CDR3 is made up of 16 amino acids. V trimming: 0 bases; J trimming: 9 bases; junction bases outside the gene matches: 5.

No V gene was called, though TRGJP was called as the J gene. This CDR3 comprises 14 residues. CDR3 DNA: TGTGCCACCTGGCAAGAGTTGGGCAAAAAAATCAAGGTATTT. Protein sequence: CATWQELGKKIKVF.

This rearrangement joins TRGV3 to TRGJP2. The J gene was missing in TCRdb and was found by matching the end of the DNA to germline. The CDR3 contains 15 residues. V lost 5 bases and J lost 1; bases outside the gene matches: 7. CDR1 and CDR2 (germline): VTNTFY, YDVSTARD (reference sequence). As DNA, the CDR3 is TGTGCCACCTGGGTTTTTACTAGTAGTGATTGGATCAAGACGTTT. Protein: CATWVFTSSDWIKTF.

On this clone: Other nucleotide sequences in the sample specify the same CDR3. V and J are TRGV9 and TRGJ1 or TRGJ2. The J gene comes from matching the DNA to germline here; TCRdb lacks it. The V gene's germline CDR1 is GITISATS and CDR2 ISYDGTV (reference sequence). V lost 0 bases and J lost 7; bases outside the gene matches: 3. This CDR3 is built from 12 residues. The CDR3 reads CALWEVRYKKLF. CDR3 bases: TGTGCCTTGTGGGAGGTGAGGTATAAGAAACTCTTT.

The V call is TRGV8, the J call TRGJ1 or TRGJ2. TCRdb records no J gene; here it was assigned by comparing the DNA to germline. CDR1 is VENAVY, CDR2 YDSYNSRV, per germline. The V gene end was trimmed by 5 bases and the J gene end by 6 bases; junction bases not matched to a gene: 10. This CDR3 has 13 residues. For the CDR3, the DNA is TGTGCCACCTGGGTCCTCTTATTTTATAAGAAACTCTTT. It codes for CATWVLLFYKKLF.

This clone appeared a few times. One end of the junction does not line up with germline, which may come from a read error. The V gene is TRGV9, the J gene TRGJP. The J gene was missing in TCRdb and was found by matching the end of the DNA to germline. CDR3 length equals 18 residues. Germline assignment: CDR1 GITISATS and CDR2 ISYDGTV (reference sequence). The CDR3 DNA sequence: TGTGCCTCGTGGGAGGAATCATTACAAGAGTTGGGCAAAAAAATCAAGGTATTT. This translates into CASWEESLQELGKKIKVF.

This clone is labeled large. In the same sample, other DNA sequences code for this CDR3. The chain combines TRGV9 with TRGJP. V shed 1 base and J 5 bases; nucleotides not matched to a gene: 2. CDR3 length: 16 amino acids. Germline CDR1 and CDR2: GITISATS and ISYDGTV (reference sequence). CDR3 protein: CALWEVKELGKKIKVF. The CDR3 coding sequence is TGTGCCTTGTGGGAGGTAAAAGAGTTGGGCAAAAAAATCAAGGTATTT.

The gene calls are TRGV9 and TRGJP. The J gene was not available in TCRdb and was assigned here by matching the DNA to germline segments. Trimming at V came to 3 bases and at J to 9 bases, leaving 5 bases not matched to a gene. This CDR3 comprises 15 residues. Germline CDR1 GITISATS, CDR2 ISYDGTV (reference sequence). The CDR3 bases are TGTGCCTTGTGGGAGACGGGGTTGGGCAAAAAAATCAAGGTATTT. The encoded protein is CALWETGLGKKIKVF.

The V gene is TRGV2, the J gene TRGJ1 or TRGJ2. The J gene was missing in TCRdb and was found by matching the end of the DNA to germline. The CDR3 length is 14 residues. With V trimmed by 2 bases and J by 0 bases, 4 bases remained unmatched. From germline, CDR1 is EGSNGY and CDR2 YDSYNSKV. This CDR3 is CATWDDQNYYKKLF. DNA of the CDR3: TGTGCCACCTGGGACGATCAGAATTATTATAAGAAACTCTTT.

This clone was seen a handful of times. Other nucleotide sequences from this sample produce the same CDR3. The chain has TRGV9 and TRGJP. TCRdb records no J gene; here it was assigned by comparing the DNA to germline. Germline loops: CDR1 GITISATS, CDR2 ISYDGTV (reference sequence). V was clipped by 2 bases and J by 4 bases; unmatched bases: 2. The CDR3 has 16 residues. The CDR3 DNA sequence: TGTGCCTTGTGGGAGGAACAAGAGTTGGGCAAAAAAATCAAGGTATTT. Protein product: CALWEEQELGKKIKVF.

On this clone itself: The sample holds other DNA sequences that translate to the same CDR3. CDR3 amino acids: CALWEAVQELGKKIKVF. The CDR3, as DNA: TGTGCCTTGTGGGAGGCGGTCCAAGAGTTGGGCAAAAAAATCAAGGTATTT. The genes are TRGV9 and TRGJP. TCRdb gives no J gene; it was assigned here by matching the DNA to germline. Per the germline V gene, CDR1 is GITISATS and CDR2 is ISYDGTV (reference sequence). V lost 2 bases, J lost 4 bases, and 5 bases stayed unmatched. The CDR3 length is 17 residues.

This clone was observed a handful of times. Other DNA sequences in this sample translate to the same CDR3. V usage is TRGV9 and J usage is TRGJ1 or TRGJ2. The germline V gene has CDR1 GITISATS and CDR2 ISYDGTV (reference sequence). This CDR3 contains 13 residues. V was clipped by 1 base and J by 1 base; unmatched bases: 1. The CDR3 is CALWEVNYYKKLF. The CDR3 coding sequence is TGTGCCTTGTGGGAGGTCAATTATTATAAGAAACTCTTT.

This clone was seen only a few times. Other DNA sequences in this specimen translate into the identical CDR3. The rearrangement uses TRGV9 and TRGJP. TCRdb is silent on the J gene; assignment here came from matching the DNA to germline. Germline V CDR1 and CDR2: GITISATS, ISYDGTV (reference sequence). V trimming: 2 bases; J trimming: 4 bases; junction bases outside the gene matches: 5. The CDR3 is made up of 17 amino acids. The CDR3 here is CALWEGVQELGKKIKVF. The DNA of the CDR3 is TGTGCCTTGTGGGAGGGGGTACAAGAGTTGGGCAAAAAAATCAAGGTATTT.

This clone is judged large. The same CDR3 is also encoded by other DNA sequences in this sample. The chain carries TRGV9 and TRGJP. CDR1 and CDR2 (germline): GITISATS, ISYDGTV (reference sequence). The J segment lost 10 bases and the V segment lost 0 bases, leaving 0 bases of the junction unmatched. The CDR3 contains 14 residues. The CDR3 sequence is CALWEVLGKKIKVF. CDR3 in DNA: TGTGCCTTGTGGGAGGTGTTGGGCAAAAAAATCAAGGTATTT.

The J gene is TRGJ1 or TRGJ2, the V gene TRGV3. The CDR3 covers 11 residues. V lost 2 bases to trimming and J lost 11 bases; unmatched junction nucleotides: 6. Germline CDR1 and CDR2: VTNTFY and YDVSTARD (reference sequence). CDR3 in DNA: TGTGCCACCTGGGACACGTGTGAGAAACTCTTT. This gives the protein CATWDTCEKLF.

Here the CDR3 reads CATWDGLDRKKLF. In DNA, the CDR3 is TGTGCCACCTGGGACGGGCTAGATCGCAAGAAACTCTTT. This rearrangement joins TRGV2 to TRGJ1 or TRGJ2. Here the J gene was assigned by germline matching of the DNA, as TCRdb has none. Germline values: CDR1 EGSNGY, CDR2 YDSYNSKV. The CDR3 loop spans 13 amino acids. J lost 10 bases, V lost 0 bases, and 9 bases had no gene match.

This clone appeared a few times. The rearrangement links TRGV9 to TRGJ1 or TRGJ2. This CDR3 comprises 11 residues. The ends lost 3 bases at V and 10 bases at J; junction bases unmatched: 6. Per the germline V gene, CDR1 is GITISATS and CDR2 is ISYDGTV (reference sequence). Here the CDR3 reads CALWETRKKLF. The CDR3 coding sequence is TGTGCCTTGTGGGAGACCCGAAAGAAACTCTTT.

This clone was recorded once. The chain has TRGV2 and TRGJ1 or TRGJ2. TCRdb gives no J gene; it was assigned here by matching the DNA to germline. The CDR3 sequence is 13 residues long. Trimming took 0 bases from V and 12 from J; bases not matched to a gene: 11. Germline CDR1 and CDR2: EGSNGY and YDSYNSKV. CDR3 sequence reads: CATWDGLFGSKLF. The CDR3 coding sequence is TGTGCCACCTGGGACGGGCTGTTTGGCTCGAAACTCTTT.

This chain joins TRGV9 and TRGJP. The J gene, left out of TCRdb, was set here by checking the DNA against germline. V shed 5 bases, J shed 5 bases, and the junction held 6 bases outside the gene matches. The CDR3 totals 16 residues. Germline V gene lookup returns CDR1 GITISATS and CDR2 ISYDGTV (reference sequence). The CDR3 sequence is CALWASEELGKKIKVF. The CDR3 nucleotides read TGTGCCTTGTGGGCTTCGGAAGAGTTGGGCAAAAAAATCAAGGTATTT.

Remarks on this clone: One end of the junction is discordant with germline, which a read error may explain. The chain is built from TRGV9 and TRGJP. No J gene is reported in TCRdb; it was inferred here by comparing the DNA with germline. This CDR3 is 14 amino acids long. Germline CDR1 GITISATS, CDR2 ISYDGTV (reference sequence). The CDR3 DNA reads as TGTGCCTTGTGGGAGGCGGCGGGCAAAAAGATCAAGGTATTT. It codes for CALWEAAGKKIKVF.